Presented here are 15 T cell receptor beta chains from one specimen sequenced in a study of blood T cell repertoires in COVID-19. Data came from immunoSEQ multiplex PCR; TCRdb stores just in-frame clones and leaves some out. The sample holds 70,000 or so clones, about nine tenths seen once. Sequenced: peripheral blood. All receptors derive from an elderly woman with active COVID-19.

The chain employs TRBV6-5 and TRBJ1-2; D may be TRBD1 (6 bases). Germline-derived CDR1 and CDR2 are MNHEY and SVGAGI. The ends were cut back, 10 bases at V and 3 bases at J, with 15 bases in the middle. CDR3 length: 13 residues. CDR3 protein: CATQGSRDYGYTF. The CDR3 DNA reads TGTGCCACACAGGGATCACGGGACTATGGCTACACCTTC.

This rearrangement joins TRBV6-2 or TRBV6-3 to TRBJ1-2; D may be TRBD1 (6 bases). Trimming removed 2 bases from V and 4 bases from J, with 11 bases in between. Germline V gene lookup returns CDR1 MNHEY and CDR2 SVGEGT. The length of the CDR3 is 14 residues. As DNA, the CDR3 is TGTGCCAGCAGTTACCGGACAGCAGCCTATGGCTACACCTTC. Protein: CASSYRTAAYGYTF.

The CDR3 here is CASSQEGTAGRTDTQYF. CDR3 DNA sequence: TGCGCCAGCAGCCAAGAAGGTACGGCGGGCCGCACAGATACGCAGTATTTT. V gene TRBV4-1 combines with J gene TRBJ2-3, with a weak D call TRBD2 (5 bases). CDR1 and CDR2 from the germline V gene are MGHRA and YSYEKL. V lost 0 bases to trimming and J lost 1 base, with 14 bases between them. The CDR3 runs 17 residues.

The chain couples TRBV7-3 to TRBJ1-2; 10 bases are shared with TRBD1. The V and J ends lost 0 bases and 8 bases, in that order; junction bases with no gene match: 3. CDR1 is SGHTA, CDR2 FQGTGA, per germline. The CDR3 is 14 residues long. The CDR3 spells CASSLTGTGEGYTF. The CDR3 DNA reads TGTGCCAGCAGCTTAACTGGGACAGGGGAAGGCTACACCTTC.

The CDR3 nucleotides read TGTGCCAGTAGTAGAATGGGACAGGGGACTGAAGCTTTCTTT. This gives the protein CASSRMGQGTEAFF. The chain employs TRBV19 and TRBJ1-1, with 10 bases lining up with TRBD1. Germline CDR1 LNHDA, CDR2 SQIVND (reference sequence). The CDR3 is made up of 14 amino acids. V was clipped by 4 bases and J by 5 bases; unmatched bases: 4.

The V call is TRBV10-2, the J call TRBJ2-1; unclear D gene. Germline V gene data show CDR1 as WSHSY and CDR2 as SAAADI. This CDR3 spans 12 amino acids. V was pared by 2 bases and J by 10 bases, with 9 bases between. The CDR3 DNA follows: TGCGCCAGCAGTGAGGGAGTCGGAGAGCAGTTCTTC. Protein sequence: CASSEGVGEQFF.

DNA of the CDR3: TGCGCCAGTTTGGGAATAGGAGGGCCTTTCACAGATACGCAGTATTTT. This encodes CASLGIGGPFTDTQYF. The chain uses TRBV23-1 and TRBJ2-3; tentatively, D is TRBD2 (6 bases). TRBV23-1 is an open reading frame whose function is uncertain. This CDR3 contains 16 residues. Trimming left V 9 bases short and J 2 bases short, with 21 bases between.

This clone was recorded once. This rearrangement joins TRBV5-1 to TRBJ2-1, with a weak D call TRBD1 (5 bases). Germline lookup yields CDR1 SGHRS and CDR2 YFSETQ. The CDR3 has 17 residues. V was clipped by 1 base and J by 0 bases, with 14 bases between them. The CDR3 is CASSLSGQGSSYNEQFF. The CDR3 DNA reads as TGCGCCAGCAGCTTGTCAGGCCAGGGAAGCTCCTACAATGAGCAGTTCTTC. The complete variable domain, with remaining parts taken from reference TRBV5-1 and TRBJ2-1, reads KAGVTQTPRYLIKTRGQQVTLSCSPISGHRSVSWYQQTPGQGLQFLFEYFSETQRNKGNFPGRFSGRQFSNSRSEMNVSTLELGDSALYLCASSLSGQGSSYNEQFFGPGTRLTVL.

This rearrangement joins TRBV6-1 to TRBJ2-7; 11 bases agree with TRBD2. V lost 6 bases and J lost 7; bases outside the gene matches: 2. In germline, CDR1 is MNHNS, CDR2 SASEGT. There are 12 residues in the CDR3. DNA of the CDR3: TGTGCCAGCAGCGGGACTAGCGGAGAGCAGTACTTC. It specifies CASSGTSGEQYF.

The rearrangement links TRBV4-1 to TRBJ2-1, with 7 bases identical to TRBD1. The CDR3 contains 17 residues. Trimming took 0 bases from V and 4 from J; bases not matched to a gene: 9. Germline assignment: CDR1 MGHRA and CDR2 YSYEKL. The CDR3 is CASSQDMGTVGYNEQFF. The CDR3 DNA reads as TGCGCCAGCAGCCAAGATATGGGGACAGTCGGTTACAATGAGCAGTTCTTC.

The V and J genes are TRBV7-8 and TRBJ1-5; a possible D gene is TRBD1 (5 bases). The CDR3 sequence is 15 residues long. Trimming stripped 1 base from V and 0 bases from J, with 7 bases between. The germline CDR1 and CDR2 sequences are SGHVS and FQNEAQ. CDR3 nucleotide sequence: TGTGCCAGCAGCTTAGGACAGAATAGCAATCAGCCCCAGCATTTT. Translating gives CASSLGQNSNQPQHF.

This clone was picked up one time. The CDR3 DNA follows: TGTGCCAGCAGCTTGGTGGCTAGCGCTTACGAGCAGTACTTC. It specifies CASSLVASAYEQYF. The chain combines TRBV5-6 with TRBJ2-7, with a tentative D call TRBD2 (6 bases). This CDR3 has 14 residues. The V end lost 0 bases, the J end lost 4 bases, and 11 bases lay between the germline ends. The V gene's germline CDR1 is SGHDT and CDR2 YYEEEE.

The chain recombines TRBV2 with TRBJ1-3; a possible D gene is TRBD1 (5 bases). CDR3 length: 18 residues. Germline V gives CDR1 SNHLY, CDR2 FYNNEI. V lost 2 bases and J lost 2, with 19 bases in between. This chain's CDR3 is CASSERVGGDVAGNTIYF. DNA for the CDR3: TGTGCCAGCAGTGAAAGGGTCGGAGGGGACGTTGCTGGAAACACCATATATTTT.

V and J are TRBV30 and TRBJ2-5; 7 nucleotides line up with TRBD1. The ends lost 3 bases at V and 2 bases at J; junction bases unmatched: 9. The germline V gene encodes CDR1 GTSNPN and CDR2 SVGIG (reference sequence). The CDR3 has 15 residues. CDR3 loop: CAWRGTDVIQETQYF. CDR3 coding DNA: TGTGCCTGGAGAGGGACAGATGTTATACAAGAGACCCAGTACTTC.

The chain combines TRBV18 with TRBJ2-1, with 8 bases that match TRBD2. Germline-derived CDR1 and CDR2 are KGHSH and LQKENI. Trimming cost V 8 bases and J 8 bases; bases outside gene matches: 17. There are 16 residues in the CDR3. CDR3 in amino acids: CASRPLAGRAGDEQFF. The CDR3 nucleotides read TGTGCCAGCCGACCATTAGCGGGGAGGGCCGGGGATGAGCAGTTCTTC.